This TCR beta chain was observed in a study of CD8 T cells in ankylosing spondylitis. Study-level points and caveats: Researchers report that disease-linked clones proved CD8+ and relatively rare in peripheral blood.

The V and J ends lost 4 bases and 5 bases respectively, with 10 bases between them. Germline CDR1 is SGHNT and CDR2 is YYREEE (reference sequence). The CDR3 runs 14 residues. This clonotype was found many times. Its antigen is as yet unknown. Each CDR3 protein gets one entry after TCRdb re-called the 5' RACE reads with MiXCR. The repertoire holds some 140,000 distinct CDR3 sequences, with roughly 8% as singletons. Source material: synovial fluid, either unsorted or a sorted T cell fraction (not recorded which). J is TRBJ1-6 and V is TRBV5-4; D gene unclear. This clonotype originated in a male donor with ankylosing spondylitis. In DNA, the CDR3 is TGTGCCAGCAGCGACGGGTCTCATAATTCACCCCTCCACTTT. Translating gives CASSDGSHNSPLHF.